Included here is one TCR beta chain sequence, with context. The data originate from a study of blood T cell repertoires in COVID-19. Study in general: Samples taken during acute and convalescent COVID-19 were collected in the United States, Italy and Spain.

Clones were sequenced by immunoSEQ multiplex PCR, and TCRdb holds only the in-frame ones, with some missing. This table holds under 250,000 clones, approximately 87% found once. This TCR came from an older woman with active or convalescent COVID-19. Input material: peripheral blood.

For the CDR3, the DNA is TGTGCCAGCAGCCGACCGGGACTAGCGGGAGGGCCCGAAGATACGCAGTATTTT. Amino acid sequence: CASSRPGLAGGPEDTQYF. The chain combines TRBV4-2 with TRBJ2-3; 16 bases are shared with TRBD2. The J segment lost 5 bases and the V segment lost 4 bases, leaving 9 bases of the junction unmatched. Germline CDR1 and CDR2: LGHNA and YNFKEQ. This CDR3 spans 18 amino acids.